The 18 T cell receptor beta chains given below trace back to one sample, sequenced in a study of control samples from healthy donors and cancer patients. Profiled with immunoSEQ multiplex PCR; TCRdb holds only in-frame clones, not every one. Of 100,000 to 150,000 clones listed, 88% are singletons. The source material was blood. The source is a middle-aged man in good health.

The V and J genes are TRBV7-3 and TRBJ2-3, with 8 bases identical to TRBD2. Germline CDR1 SGHTA, CDR2 FQGTGA. The CDR3 contains 15 residues. V was clipped by 5 bases and J by 1 base; unmatched bases: 5. CDR3 in amino acids: CASSRGGPGTDTQYF. The DNA of the CDR3 is TGTGCCAGCAGCCGCGGGGGGCCTGGCACAGATACGCAGTATTTT.

In this sample, this clone turned up once. CDR3 region: CASGEGRDTSNEQFF. Here the CDR3 DNA reads TGTGCCAGCGGGGAGGGCCGGGACACGTCCAATGAGCAGTTCTTC. The chain is built from TRBV19 and TRBJ2-1; a weak D match, TRBD2 (7 bases). Germline CDR1 and CDR2: LNHDA and SQIVND (reference sequence). Trimming pared 9 bases from V and 6 bases from J, leaving 21 bases between. The CDR3 loop spans 15 amino acids. The full variable domain, its missing parts supplied by reference TRBV19 and TRBJ2-1, is DGGITQSPKYLFRKEGQNVTLSCEQNLNHDAMYWYRQDPGQGLRLIYYSQIVNDFQKGDIAEGYSVSREKKESFPLTVTSAQKNPTAFYLCASGEGRDTSNEQFFGPGTRLTVL.

The genes are TRBV4-2 and TRBJ2-3, with 14 bases identical to TRBD2. The CDR3 consists of 19 residues. Germline V CDR1 and CDR2: LGHNA, YNFKEQ. V gave up 1 base and J gave up 0 bases; unmatched junction bases: 6. The CDR3 DNA sequence: TGTGCCAGCAGCCAAGGATCGGGACTAGCGGGAGCTAGCACAGATACGCAGTATTTT. Translated: CASSQGSGLAGASTDTQYF.

This chain links TRBV7-8 with TRBJ1-5; the D gene is possibly TRBD1 (5 bases). Per the germline V gene, CDR1 is SGHVS and CDR2 is FQNEAQ. Trimming removed 2 bases from V and 1 base from J, with 9 bases in between. This CDR3 has 15 amino acids. In DNA, the CDR3 is TGTGCCAGCAGCTTATATCGGGGGAGCAATCAGCCCCAGCATTTT. Its protein product is CASSLYRGSNQPQHF. Together with reference TRBV7-8 and TRBJ1-5, the CDR3 gives the full variable domain: GAGVSQSPRYKVAKRGQDVALRCDPISGHVSLFWYQQALGQGPEFLTYFQNEAQLDKSGLPSDRFFAERPEGSVSTLKIQRTQQEDSAVYLCASSLYRGSNQPQHFGDGTRLSIL.

The J gene is TRBJ1-4, the V gene TRBV29-1; a possible D gene is TRBD1 (5 bases). Germline CDR1 SQVTM, CDR2 ANQGSEA. The CDR3 is 14 amino acids. Trimming took off 6 bases at V and 0 bases at J, with 11 bases between the two ends. As DNA, the CDR3 is TGCAGCGTGCAAGGGGCTGCAACTAATGAAAAACTGTTTTTT. Amino acids: CSVQGAATNEKLFF.

CDR3 loop: CATSRGGESVLNTEAFF. The CDR3 region has the DNA TGTGCCACCAGCCGGGGCGGGGAGAGCGTTCTGAACACTGAAGCTTTCTTT. The V call is TRBV15, the J call TRBJ1-1; D possibly corresponds to TRBD1 (5 bases). The V gene's germline CDR1 is LNHNV and CDR2 YYDKDF (reference sequence). With 5 bases removed from V and 0 bases from J, the gap between germline ends came to 19 bases. The CDR3 runs to 17 residues. Supplemented by reference TRBV15 and TRBJ1-1, the full variable domain reads DAMVIQNPRYQVTQFGKPVTLSCSQTLNHNVMYWYQQKSSQAPKLLFHYYDKDFNNEADTPDNFQSRRPNTSFCFLDIRSPGLGDTAMYLCATSRGGESVLNTEAFFGQGTRLTVV.

This sequence joins TRBV21-1 and TRBJ1-1. TRBV21-1 is given as a pseudogene. CDR3 length equals 16 residues. The CDR3 sequence: CASSKGRRGCHTEAFF. CDR3 DNA: TGTGCCAGCAGCAAAGGACGGAGGGGTTGTCACACTGAAGCTTTCTTT.

This chain uses TRBV28 with TRBJ2-3; D possibly corresponds to TRBD2 (7 bases). The V end lost 1 base, the J end lost 7 bases, and 18 bases lay between the germline ends. CDR3 length equals 16 residues. Germline V gene sequence: CDR1 MDHEN, CDR2 SYDVKM. CDR3 region: CASSLSGGGPLYTQYF. The CDR3 DNA follows: TGTGCCAGCAGTTTATCTGGCGGGGGCCCGTTATATACGCAGTATTTT.

V usage is TRBV28 and J usage is TRBJ1-1; the D is unclear. CDR1 and CDR2 (germline): MDHEN, SYDVKM. This CDR3 comprises 15 residues. With 5 bases removed from V and 0 bases from J, the gap between germline ends came to 13 bases. The DNA of the CDR3 is TGTGCCAGCAGTCTAGGGCAGGACCTGAACACTGAAGCTTTCTTT. This translates into CASSLGQDLNTEAFF.

The rearrangement uses TRBV7-9 and TRBJ1-2; D not certain. The V gene lost 2 bases and the J gene lost 7 bases, with 17 bases spanning the gap. The CDR3 contains 15 residues. Germline V CDR1 and CDR2: SEHNR, FQNEAQ (reference sequence). The CDR3 sequence is CASSLPRGREAGYTF. In nucleotides, the CDR3 is TGTGCCAGCAGCTTACCGCGCGGCCGGGAGGCTGGCTACACCTTC.

This clone was seen only once. The genes are TRBV29-1 and TRBJ1-2, with a weak D call TRBD1 (6 bases). V lost 1 base, J lost 4 bases, and 13 bases lay in between. CDR1 is SQVTM, CDR2 ANQGSEA, per germline. CDR3 length equals 14 residues. In DNA, the CDR3 is TGCAGCGTTGAAGCCCCTTTGACAGGCTATGGCTACACCTTC. Translation: CSVEAPLTGYGYTF.

The CDR3 spells CASSVATWDDTQYF. The CDR3 DNA follows: TGTGCCAGCAGCGTAGCTACCTGGGACGATACGCAGTATTTT. The V gene is TRBV9, the J gene TRBJ2-3; the D gene could be TRBD1 or TRBD2 (5 bases each). Germline lookup yields CDR1 SGDLS and CDR2 YYNGEE. This CDR3 is built from 14 residues. V was pared by 0 bases and J by 6 bases, with 11 bases between.

The chain couples TRBV15 to TRBJ2-7; D may be TRBD2 (6 bases). Trimming left V 0 bases short and J 0 bases short, with 9 bases between. Germline CDR1 is LNHNV and CDR2 is YYDKDF (reference sequence). The CDR3 extends over 15 amino acids. The CDR3 sequence is CATSRDRGSSYEQYF. In nucleotides, the CDR3 is TGTGCCACCAGCAGAGATCGGGGGAGCTCCTACGAGCAGTACTTC.

V usage is TRBV5-1 and J usage is TRBJ2-5; the match to TRBD1 covers 10 bases. CDR1 is SGHRS, CDR2 YFSETQ, per germline. The CDR3 is 15 residues long. Trimming cost V 4 bases and J 1 base; bases outside gene matches: 4. The DNA for the CDR3 is TGCGCCAGCAGCCGGACAGGGGGAGGCCAAGAGACCCAGTACTTC. It yields the protein CASSRTGGGQETQYF.

V usage is TRBV5-5 and J usage is TRBJ2-7, with 9 bases lining up with TRBD1. The trim removed 0 bases at V and 8 bases at J, leaving 6 bases unmatched. This CDR3 contains 14 residues. CDR1 and CDR2 (germline): SGHKS, YYEKEE (reference sequence). The CDR3 DNA sequence: TGTGCCAGCAGCTTGGATGGGACAGGGACTCAGCAGTACTTC. Translating it yields CASSLDGTGTQQYF.

This clone was seen only a few times. This rearrangement joins TRBV28 to TRBJ1-1; D not certain. The length of the CDR3 is 17 residues. Trimming cost V 3 bases and J 1 base, with 18 bases left between them. Looked up from germline, CDR1 is MDHEN and CDR2 is SYDVKM. The CDR3 coding sequence is TGTGCCAGCAGTTTCCCCTTTACCAATGCAGGGAACACTGAAGCTTTCTTT. Amino acid sequence: CASSFPFTNAGNTEAFF.

V gene TRBV28 combines with J gene TRBJ1-5, with a tentative D call TRBD1 (5 bases). Trimming removed 7 bases at V and 4 bases at J, with 17 bases between. Germline values: CDR1 MDHEN, CDR2 SYDVKM. CDR3 size: 15 residues. The CDR3 loop is CASKAGPQRNQPQHF. The CDR3 DNA reads as TGTGCCAGCAAGGCGGGACCCCAACGAAATCAGCCCCAGCATTTT.

This sequence joins TRBV28 and TRBJ1-5; D might be TRBD1 (6 bases). This CDR3 contains 16 residues. Looked up from germline, CDR1 is MDHEN and CDR2 is SYDVKM. Trimming removed 4 bases at V and 6 bases at J, with 19 bases between. CDR3: CASSSHGSGARQPQHF. The DNA of the CDR3 is TGTGCCAGCAGTTCCCATGGTTCGGGGGCTCGTCAGCCCCAGCATTTT.